Listed here are 8 T cell receptor beta chains from one sample, sequenced in a study of CD8 T cells in Susac syndrome (dated by TCRdb to about 2019). The receptor library was made with the immunoSEQ multiplex PCR assay. RNA was extracted using the RNeasy kit, and roughly 0.45 to 1 microgram was reverse transcribed with random hexamers. TCRdb reanalyzed the raw reads on its own, using fastp at Q25 for trimming and MiXCR for clone calling, and kept in-frame beta chains. Every entry covers one CDR3 protein and lists the most common genes and DNA from its rows. This sample holds about 19,000 distinct CDR3 sequences; about 95% were observed only once. The ten largest clones capture over 0.2% of the sample. The sample taken for sequencing was CD8+ T cells from PBMCs. Receptors originate from a human donor in good health.

The chain is built from TRBV28 and TRBJ2-2; tentatively, D is TRBD1 (5 bases). Trimming left V 5 bases short and J 6 bases short, with 13 bases between. CDR3 length: 14 amino acids. The germline V gene encodes CDR1 MDHEN and CDR2 SYDVKM. CDR3 sequence: CASSQRQLAGELFF. The CDR3, as DNA: TGTGCCAGCAGTCAGCGACAGTTAGCCGGGGAGCTGTTTTTT.

The J gene is TRBJ2-1, the V gene TRBV24-1; 7 bases agree with TRBD1. The CDR3 runs to 15 residues. Germline CDR1 is KGHDR and CDR2 is SFDVKD. J lost 5 bases, V lost 9 bases, and 12 bases had no gene match. The CDR3 loop reads CATAGRDSMDNEQFF. CDR3 DNA sequence: TGTGCCACCGCTGGCCGGGACAGCATGGACAATGAGCAGTTCTTC.

V gene TRBV5-4 combines with J gene TRBJ2-7, with TRBD1 identical over 10 bases. Germline values: CDR1 SGHNT, CDR2 YYREEE (reference sequence). This CDR3 is 15 amino acids long. V trimming: 3 bases; J trimming: 1 base; junction bases outside the gene matches: 4. Here the CDR3 reads CASSSGTGESYEQYV. In nucleotides, the CDR3 is TGTGCCAGCAGCTCCGGGACAGGGGAGTCCTACGAGCAGTACGTC.

The V call is TRBV28, the J call TRBJ2-5, with 8 bases fitting TRBD2. The J segment lost 5 bases and the V segment lost 6 bases, leaving 8 bases of the junction unmatched. CDR3 size: 14 residues. The V gene's germline CDR1 is MDHEN and CDR2 SYDVKM. The CDR3 loop reads CASSPAGAGETQYF. Here the CDR3 DNA reads TGTGCCAGCAGCCCAGCGGGAGCGGGGGAGACCCAGTACTTC. The whole variable domain, remainder taken from reference TRBV28 and TRBJ2-5, is DVKVTQSSRYLVKRTGEKVFLECVQDMDHENMFWYRQDPGLGLRLIYFSYDVKMKEKGDIPEGYSVSREKKERFSLILESASTNQTSMYLCASSPAGAGETQYFGPGTRLLVL.

The chain combines TRBV28 with TRBJ2-7; a possible D gene is TRBD2 (6 bases). This CDR3 is built from 14 residues. The V end was cut by 2 bases, the J end by 3 bases, with 11 bases between. Germline V gene data show CDR1 as MDHEN and CDR2 as SYDVKM. CDR3 region: CASSLRGLNYEQYV. Written as DNA, the CDR3 is TGTGCCAGCAGTTTACGGGGACTTAACTACGAGCAGTACGTC.

The gene calls are TRBV30 and TRBJ2-3; 7 nucleotides line up with TRBD1. The CDR3 runs 16 residues. The V gene end was trimmed by 0 bases and the J gene end by 3 bases; junction bases not matched to a gene: 9. Germline lookup yields CDR1 GTSNPN and CDR2 SVGIG (reference sequence). CDR3 residues: CAWSVLETGPTDTQYF. Here the CDR3 DNA reads TGTGCCTGGAGTGTACTGGAGACAGGGCCTACAGATACGCAGTATTTT.

The chain carries TRBV25-1 and TRBJ2-1; 10 bases fit TRBD2. This CDR3 has 14 amino acids. CDR1 is MGHDK and CDR2 is SYGVNS in the germline V gene. J gave up 4 bases and V 5 bases, and 2 bases lay outside the gene matches. CDR3 bases: TGTGCCAGCAGTCCACTAGCGGGGTACAATGAGCAGTTCTTC. This translates into CASSPLAGYNEQFF.

The chain couples TRBV7-9 to TRBJ2-3, with D maybe TRBD2 (5 bases). The germline V and J ends were trimmed by 5 bases and 2 bases, with 20 bases remaining between them. The CDR3 spans 17 residues. Germline values: CDR1 SEHNR, CDR2 FQNEAQ (reference sequence). CDR3: CASSPVWAGRSTDTQYF. In DNA, the CDR3 is TGTGCCAGCAGCCCCGTTTGGGCGGGCCGATCCACAGATACGCAGTATTTT.